Sequencing of this T cell receptor (beta chain) was carried out in a study of blood T cell repertoires in COVID-19. The overall study: Sources were T cells, B-cell-depleted T cells, or PBMCs; the material itself was cDNA or gDNA.

As originally analysed: Reference gene primers were amplified, and this amplification served to estimate nucleated cell counts. Assay used: immunoSEQ multiplex PCR; TCRdb lists only in-frame clones, some missing. The DNA was the basis for D and trimming; V, J and clone size are from that table. Of 310,000 or so clones listed, 88% are singletons. This clone has only a few counts. CDR3 length: 13 residues. Germline-derived CDR1 and CDR2 are MNHEY and SVGEGT. With 6 bases removed from V and 5 bases from J, the gap between germline ends came to 10 bases. Followed longitudinally, the Seattle patients had been enrolled during active infection.

Material: peripheral blood. This sequence originates from a woman in her twenties or thirties with COVID-19, enrolled during active disease. The chain joins TRBV6-2 or TRBV6-3 to TRBJ2-2, with a weak D call TRBD1 (6 bases). For the CDR3, the DNA is TGTGCCAGCAGCCGGACAGAAACCGGGGAGCTGTTTTTT. It translates to CASSRTETGELFF.